The clone carrying this T cell receptor beta chain was found many times. Construction of the TCRbeta library involved unique molecular identifiers. Via MiXCR, TCRdb re-called the PCR reads, giving one row per CDR3 protein. The sample records nearly 20,000 distinct CDR3 sequences, roughly 13% being singletons. This sample is drawn from a study of T-cell reconstitution after alpha-beta-depleted transplantation in children. The germline V and J ends were trimmed by 6 bases and 0 bases, with 10 bases remaining between them. The CDR3 consists of 14 residues. Per the germline V gene, CDR1 is SGHRS and CDR2 is YFSETQ.

Sequencing used PBMCs, mostly from graft donor cells, obtained 60 days after TCRalphabeta/CD19-depleted stem cell transplant. The chain recombines TRBV5-1 with TRBJ2-1; possibly TRBD1 for D (5 bases). The clonotype was recovered from a female patient aged 2-15 years who had a stem cell transplant for congenital amegakaryocytic thrombocytopenia, so the T cells may come from the graft donor. This chain's CDR3 is CASTGHSSYNEQFF. CDR3 bases: TGCGCCAGCACCGGACACAGCTCCTACAATGAGCAGTTCTTC.